Below are 3 T cell receptor beta chains sequenced from a single sample in a study of blood T cells in healthy people across ages. For the second PCR, which ran for roughly 6 to 12 cycles, a sample-barcoded 5' primer and a J-beta primer mix were used. TCRdb reanalysed the 5' RACE reads using MiXCR and keeps one entry per CDR3 protein. The profile shows roughly 1.6 million distinct CDR3 sequences, roughly a third of them singletons. Sequencing was performed on blood. Receptors originate from a woman in her twenties or thirties in good health.

Points on this clonotype: One junction end does not reproduce the germline sequence, and a read error may be involved. V is TRBV5-1 and J is TRBJ1-6, with 7 bases identical to TRBD1. The CDR3 has 15 amino acids. Germline V gives CDR1 SGHRS, CDR2 YFSETQ. The CDR3: CASSSGQAYNSPLHF. The CDR3 DNA sequence: TGCGCCAGCAGCTCAGGACAGGCCTACAATTCACCCCTCCACTTT.

This clonotype was seen more than once but under ten times. J is TRBJ2-1 and V is TRBV20-1; TRBD2 agrees at 7 bases. Looked up from germline, CDR1 is DFQATT and CDR2 is SNEGSKA (reference sequence). This CDR3 comprises 15 residues. V lost 1 base, J lost 3 bases, and 6 bases stayed unmatched. CDR3 in amino acids: CSARALGGYYNEQFF. Written as DNA, the CDR3 is TGCAGTGCTAGAGCCCTGGGGGGGTACTACAATGAGCAGTTCTTC.

This clonotype was seen repeatedly, ten times or more. V is TRBV4-1 and J is TRBJ2-7; no reliable D call. CDR1 and CDR2 from the germline V gene are MGHRA and YSYEKL. This CDR3 is 14 amino acids long. Trimming cost V 1 base and J 7 bases, with 14 bases left between them. DNA for the CDR3: TGCGCCAGCAGCCAAGTATATAGGAGCCGGGAGCAGTACTTC. It encodes CASSQVYRSREQYF.